The 18 T cell receptor beta chains below were found in one sample sequenced in a study of T cells in Graves' hyperthyroidism and ophthalmopathy. Template material for amplifying TCR beta CDR3 regions consisted of RNA transcripts. First-round RT-PCR with HTBI primers amplified the TCR CDR3 region. Each CDR3 protein gets one entry after TCRdb re-called the multiplex PCR reads with MiXCR. Seen here are approximately 300,000 distinct CDR3 sequences, around 19% observed once, and the top ten hold roughly 40%. Sequenced sample: blood. These receptors originate from a man aged 45-65 years with Graves' ophthalmopathy.

In the case of this clonotype: In this CDR3 the conserved last residue, phenylalanine or tryptophan, is missing, so a read error is likely. This sequence joins TRBV11-3 and TRBJ1-1; D is uncertain. V gave up 2 bases and J gave up 6 bases, with 10 bases separating them. From germline, CDR1 is SGHNT and CDR2 YENEEA. The CDR3 is 13 residues long. CDR3: CASSLQPGAEAFL. CDR3 DNA: TGTGCCAGCAGCTTACAGCCGGGAGCTGAAGCTTTCCTT.

Ten or more counts support this clonotype. The V gene is TRBV6-6, the J gene TRBJ2-7; 16 nucleotides align to TRBD2. In germline, CDR1 is MNHNY, CDR2 SVGAGI (reference sequence). Trimming removed 2 bases from V and 2 bases from J; junction bases left unmatched: 6. The CDR3 has 18 amino acids. Here the CDR3 reads CASSYAGTSGRETYEQYF. In DNA, the CDR3 is TGTGCCAGCAGTTACGCCGGGACTAGCGGGAGGGAAACCTACGAGCAGTACTTC.

This clonotype has at least ten counts. The V and J genes are TRBV7-3 and TRBJ2-1; no clear D gene. V dropped 5 bases and J dropped 5 bases, with 4 bases sitting between them. The length of the CDR3 is 11 residues. The germline V gene encodes CDR1 SGHTA and CDR2 FQGTGA. CDR3 protein: CASSGNNEQFF. CDR3 nucleotides: TGTGCCAGCAGCGGGAACAATGAGCAGTTCTTC. Filled out from reference TRBV7-3 and TRBJ2-1, the complete variable domain reads GAGVSQTPSNKVTEKGKYVELRCDPISGHTALYWYRQSLGQGPEFLIYFQGTGAADDSGLPNDRFFAVRPEGSVSTLKIQRTERGDSAVYLCASSGNNEQFFGPGTRLTVL.

This clonotype was found many times. V is TRBV18 and J is TRBJ1-1; D gene ambiguous. The V end was cut by 3 bases, the J end by 4 bases, with 12 bases between. Germline V gives CDR1 KGHSH, CDR2 LQKENI. CDR3 length: 14 residues. The CDR3 coding sequence is TGTGCCAGCTCACCCCGGGAGAGGACCACTGAAGCTTTCTTT. This codes for CASSPRERTTEAFF.

The gene calls are TRBV6-1 and TRBJ1-4; TRBD1 matches at 8 bases. The CDR3 loop spans 13 amino acids. V lost 6 bases and J lost 8; bases outside the gene matches: 5. Looked up from germline, CDR1 is MNHNS and CDR2 is SASEGT. DNA of the CDR3: TGTGCCAGCAGCGGGACAGGCTTGGAAAAACTGTTTTTT. The encoded protein is CASSGTGLEKLFF.

This clonotype occurred many times. This chain links TRBV2 with TRBJ2-5, with 11 bases identical to TRBD1. The CDR3 is made up of 15 amino acids. Losses at the gene ends were 6 bases for V and 4 bases for J; bases not matched to a gene: 7. Germline CDR1 is SNHLY and CDR2 is FYNNEI. The CDR3 loop is CASRGDRGVGETQYF. For the CDR3, the DNA is TGTGCCAGCAGGGGGGACAGGGGGGTCGGAGAGACCCAGTACTTC. The full variable domain, completed using reference TRBV2 and TRBJ2-5, is EPEVTQTPSHQVTQMGQEVILRCVPISNHLYFYWYRQILGQKVEFLVSFYNNEISEKSEIFDDQFSVERPDGSNFTLKIRSTKLEDSAMYFCASRGDRGVGETQYFGPGTRLLVL.

The genes are TRBV19 and TRBJ2-1; 14 nucleotides align to TRBD2. CDR1 and CDR2 (germline): LNHDA, SQIVND (reference sequence). The CDR3 sequence is 19 residues long. V lost 5 bases to trimming and J lost 2 bases; unmatched junction nucleotides: 11. The CDR3 spells CASSVSGTSGSFPYNEQFF. The CDR3 coding sequence is TGTGCCAGTAGTGTCTCCGGGACTAGCGGGAGTTTTCCCTACAATGAGCAGTTCTTC.

This clonotype was seen many times. DNA of the CDR3: TGTGCCAGCTCACCACCCCCATTCGAAGGGGTCAGGTCCTACGAGCAGTACTTC. Translated, it gives CASSPPPFEGVRSYEQYF. The chain uses TRBV18 and TRBJ2-7, with a tentative D call TRBD1 (5 bases). This CDR3 comprises 18 residues. Between the trimmed V and J ends, which lost 0 bases and 1 base, there was a span of 19 bases. Looked up from germline, CDR1 is KGHSH and CDR2 is LQKENI.

This clonotype was seen ten or more times. The chain has TRBV11-2 and TRBJ2-1; D gene unclear. Germline V gene sequence: CDR1 SGHAT, CDR2 FQNNGV. The CDR3 has 13 residues. Trimming cost V 2 bases and J 6 bases, with 8 bases left between them. The CDR3 protein is CASSLKGSNEQFF. The CDR3, as DNA: TGTGCCAGCAGCTTAAAGGGCAGCAATGAGCAGTTCTTC.

The chain carries TRBV6-4 and TRBJ1-5; TRBD1 might be the D (5 bases). This CDR3 spans 13 amino acids. The V gene lost 2 bases and the J gene lost 7 bases, with 9 bases spanning the gap. Germline loops: CDR1 MRHNA, CDR2 SNTAGT. The CDR3 is CASSDEGLQPQHF. The CDR3 DNA is TGTGCCAGCAGTGACGAGGGGCTACAGCCCCAGCATTTT.

The DNA of the CDR3 is TGTGCCAGCAGCACCGGGCCCCGGGGAGAGGCTTTCTTT. As protein: CASSTGPRGEAFF. The chain carries TRBV27 and TRBJ1-1; D remains ambiguous. V was cut by 6 bases and J by 11 bases, with 19 bases left in between. CDR1 is MNHEY and CDR2 is SMNVEV in the germline V gene (reference sequence). This CDR3 has 13 residues.

This clonotype was seen at least ten times. This chain uses TRBV7-8 with TRBJ2-7; 10 nucleotides agree with TRBD2. After removal of 4 bases from V and 3 bases from J, the junction contained 6 bases not matched to a gene. The length of the CDR3 is 15 residues. Germline CDR1 and CDR2: SGHVS and FQNEAQ. The CDR3 protein is CASSSSSGSFYEQYF. CDR3 nucleotides: TGTGCCAGCAGCTCCTCTAGCGGGAGTTTCTACGAGCAGTACTTC.

The genes are TRBV6-1 and TRBJ1-5; 9 bases align to TRBD1. This CDR3 has 17 amino acids. The germline CDR1 and CDR2 sequences are MNHNS and SASEGT. The V gene end was trimmed by 3 bases and the J gene end by 4 bases; junction bases not matched to a gene: 10. DNA for the CDR3: TGTGCCAGCAGTGAGGGACAGGGTATTTTGATAAATCAGCCCCAGCATTTT. It specifies CASSEGQGILINQPQHF.

This chain connects TRBV2 to TRBJ2-2; D remains unclear. CDR1 and CDR2 from the germline V gene are SNHLY and FYNNEI. This CDR3 comprises 15 residues. Trimming took off 5 bases at V and 1 base at J, with 11 bases between the two ends. This chain's CDR3 is CASSPPDWNTGELFF. The CDR3 DNA follows: TGTGCCAGCAGTCCACCCGACTGGAACACCGGGGAGCTGTTTTTT.

Here the CDR3 DNA reads TGTGCCAGCAGCTTCCACCGGGGAAGCTCTGGAAACACCATATATTTT. Its translation is CASSFHRGSSGNTIYF. The chain links TRBV7-9 to TRBJ1-3; D unresolved. This CDR3 comprises 16 residues. Germline V gene data show CDR1 as SEHNR and CDR2 as FQNEAQ (reference sequence). V was shortened by 3 bases and J by 0 bases, with 12 bases between the two germline ends.

This chain links TRBV27 with TRBJ1-6; unclear D gene. With 7 bases removed from V and 7 bases from J, the gap between germline ends came to 14 bases. The germline V gene encodes CDR1 MNHEY and CDR2 SMNVEV (reference sequence). CDR3 length equals 14 residues. CDR3 loop: CASTLGQENSPLHF. For the CDR3, the DNA is TGTGCCAGCACCTTAGGGCAGGAAAATTCACCCCTCCACTTT.

This clonotype was seen only a few times. The V gene is TRBV7-3, the J gene TRBJ2-3, with TRBD2 matching over 7 bases. Germline V gene lookup returns CDR1 SGHTA and CDR2 FQGTGA. This CDR3 has 15 amino acids. V dropped 2 bases and J dropped 6; count of bases not matched to a gene: 8. CDR3 region: CASSLGGGPSDTQYF. CDR3 nucleotides: TGTGCCAGCAGCTTAGGGGGAGGGCCCTCGGATACGCAGTATTTT.

CDR3 loop: CASSIPGSNQPQHF. As DNA, the CDR3 is TGTGCCAGTAGTATCCCAGGGAGCAATCAGCCCCAGCATTTT. V gene TRBV19 combines with J gene TRBJ1-5, with D perhaps matching TRBD1 (5 bases). The germline V gene encodes CDR1 LNHDA and CDR2 SQIVND (reference sequence). There are 14 residues in the CDR3. V gave up 3 bases and J gave up 1 base, with 7 bases separating them.